The clone carrying this T cell receptor beta chain was counted a single time. Other DNA sequences within the sample encode an identical CDR3. This sample was included in a study of blood T cell repertoires in COVID-19. As for the study in general: Donors in the United States, Italy and Spain gave samples during acute or convalescent COVID-19. PBMCs, B-cell-depleted T cells, or T cells provided the cDNA or gDNA that made up the material.

Original handling: How many nucleated cells were present was estimated from reference gene primer amplification. Sequenced by immunoSEQ multiplex PCR; TCRdb stores in-frame clones only, minus some. That table furnishes V, J and clone size, whereas the DNA furnished D and trimming. Of under 250,000 clones in the sample, 85% were seen once. The CDR3 has 15 amino acids. The trim removed 0 bases at V and 3 bases at J, leaving 4 bases unmatched. Germline values: CDR1 SGDLS, CDR2 YYNGEE. The sequence was obtained from a woman aged 45-59 years with acute COVID-19. Input material: PBMCs or T cells enriched from blood (not recorded which). V is TRBV9 and J is TRBJ2-7; 9 bases agree with TRBD1. In DNA, the CDR3 is TGTGCCAGCAGCGTAGGGGGACAGGGCGACTACGAGCAGTACTTC. Translating it yields CASSVGGQGDYEQYF.